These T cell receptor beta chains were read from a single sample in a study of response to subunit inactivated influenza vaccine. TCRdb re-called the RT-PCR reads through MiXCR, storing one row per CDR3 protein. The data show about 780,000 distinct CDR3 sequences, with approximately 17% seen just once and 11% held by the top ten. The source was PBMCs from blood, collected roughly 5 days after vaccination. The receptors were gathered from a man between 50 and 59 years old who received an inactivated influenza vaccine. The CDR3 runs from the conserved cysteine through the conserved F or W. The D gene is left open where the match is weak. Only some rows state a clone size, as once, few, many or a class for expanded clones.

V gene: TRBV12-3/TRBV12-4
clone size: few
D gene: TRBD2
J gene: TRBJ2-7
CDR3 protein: CASSPGLAGRYEQYF
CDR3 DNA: TGTGCCAGCAGTCCAGGACTAGCGGGGCGCTACGAGCAGTACTTC

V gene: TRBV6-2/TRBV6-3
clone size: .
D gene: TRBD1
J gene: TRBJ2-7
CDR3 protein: CASSPRPRSGTGAREQYF
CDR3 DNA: TGTGCCAGCAGCCCGCGCCCACGGTCCGGGACAGGGGCTCGTGAGCAGTACTTC

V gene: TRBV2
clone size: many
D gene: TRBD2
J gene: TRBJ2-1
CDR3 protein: CASSGSSGSFNEQFF
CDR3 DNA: TGTGCCAGCAGTGGTTCTAGCGGGAGTTTCAATGAGCAGTTCTTC

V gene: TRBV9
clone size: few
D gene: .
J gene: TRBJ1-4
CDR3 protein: CASSSEGSRGEKLFF
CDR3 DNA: TGTGCCAGCAGCTCAGAGGGGAGTAGGGGGGAAAAACTGTTTTTT

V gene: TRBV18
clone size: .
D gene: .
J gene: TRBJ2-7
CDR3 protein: CASSLGQTNLNEQYF
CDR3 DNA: TGTGCCAGCTCACTAGGACAGACGAATCTCAACGAGCAGTACTTC

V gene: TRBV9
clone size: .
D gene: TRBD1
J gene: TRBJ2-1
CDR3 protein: CASSVDPAAGGMNEQFF
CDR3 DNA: TGTGCCAGCAGCGTAGATCCGGCGGCAGGGGGCATGAATGAGCAGTTCTTC

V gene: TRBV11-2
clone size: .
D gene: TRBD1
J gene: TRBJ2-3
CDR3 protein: CASNDQGGTDTQYF
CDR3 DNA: TGTGCCAGCAATGACCAGGGGGGCACAGATACGCAGTATTTT

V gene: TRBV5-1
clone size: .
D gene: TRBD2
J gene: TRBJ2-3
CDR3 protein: CASSLTSGDTQYF
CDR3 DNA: TGCGCCAGCAGCCTGACTAGCGGAGATACGCAGTATTTT

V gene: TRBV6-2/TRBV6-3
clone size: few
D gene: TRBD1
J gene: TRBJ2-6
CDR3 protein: CASRGTGRASGANVLTF
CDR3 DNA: TGTGCCAGCAGGGGGACAGGGAGAGCCTCTGGGGCCAACGTCCTGACTTTC

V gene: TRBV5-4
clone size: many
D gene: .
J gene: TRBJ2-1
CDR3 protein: CASSLGASREGQFF
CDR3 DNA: TGTGCCAGCAGCTTGGGAGCTTCGAGGGAAGGGCAGTTCTTC

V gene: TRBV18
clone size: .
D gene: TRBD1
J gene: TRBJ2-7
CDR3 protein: CASSQGQGWYEQYF
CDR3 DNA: TGTGCCAGCTCACAGGGACAGGGTTGGTACGAGCAGTACTTC

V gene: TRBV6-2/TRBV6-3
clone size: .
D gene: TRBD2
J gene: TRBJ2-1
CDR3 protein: CASPPIFGLAGGYNEQFF
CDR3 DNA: TGTGCCAGCCCACCAATCTTCGGACTAGCGGGAGGATACAATGAGCAGTTCTTC

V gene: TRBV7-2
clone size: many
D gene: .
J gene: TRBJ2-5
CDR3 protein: CASSLAQGGAETQYF
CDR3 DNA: TGTGCCAGCAGCTTAGCGCAGGGGGGCGCAGAGACCCAGTACTTC

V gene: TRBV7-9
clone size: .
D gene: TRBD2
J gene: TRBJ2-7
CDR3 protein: CASRTGTTYEQYF
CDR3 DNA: TGTGCCAGCAGGACCGGGACTACCTACGAGCAGTACTTC

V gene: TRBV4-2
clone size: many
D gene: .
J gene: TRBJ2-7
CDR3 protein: CASSSEGLTYEQYF
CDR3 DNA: TGTGCCAGCAGCTCAGAGGGACTTACCTACGAGCAGTACTTC

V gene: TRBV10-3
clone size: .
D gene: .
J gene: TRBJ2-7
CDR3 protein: CAISESRQDYEQYF
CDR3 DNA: TGTGCCATCAGTGAGTCGAGGCAGGACTACGAGCAGTACTTC

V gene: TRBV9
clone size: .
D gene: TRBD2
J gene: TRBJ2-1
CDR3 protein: CASSPSTSGRLGQFF
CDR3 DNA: TGTGCCAGCAGCCCTTCGACTAGCGGGAGGTTAGGGCAGTTCTTC

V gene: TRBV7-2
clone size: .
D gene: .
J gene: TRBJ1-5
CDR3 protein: CASSLVGGFGNQPQHF
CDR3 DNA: TGTGCCAGCAGCTTAGTAGGTGGTTTCGGGAATCAGCCCCAGCATTTT

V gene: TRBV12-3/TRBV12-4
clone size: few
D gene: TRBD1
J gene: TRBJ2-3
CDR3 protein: CASSLGDSGTDTQYF
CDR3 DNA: TGTGCCAGCAGTTTAGGGGACAGTGGGACAGATACGCAGTATTTT

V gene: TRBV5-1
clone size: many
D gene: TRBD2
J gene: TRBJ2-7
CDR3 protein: CASSSGTSGSAYEQYF
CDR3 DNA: TGCGCCAGCAGCTCCGGGACTAGCGGGTCCGCCTACGAGCAGTACTTC

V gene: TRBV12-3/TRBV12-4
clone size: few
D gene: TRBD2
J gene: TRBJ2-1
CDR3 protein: CASRRTSGLSSYNEQFF
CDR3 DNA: TGTGCCAGCAGGAGGACTAGCGGGCTAAGCTCCTACAATGAGCAGTTCTTC

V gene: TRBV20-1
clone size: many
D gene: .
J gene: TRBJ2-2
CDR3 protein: CSAEWGTGNTGELFF
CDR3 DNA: TGCAGTGCAGAATGGGGGACTGGCAACACCGGGGAGCTGTTTTTT

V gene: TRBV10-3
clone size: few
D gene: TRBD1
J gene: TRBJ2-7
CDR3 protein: CAISESMQGAEQYF
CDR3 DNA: TGTGCCATCAGTGAGTCGATGCAGGGGGCCGAGCAGTACTTC

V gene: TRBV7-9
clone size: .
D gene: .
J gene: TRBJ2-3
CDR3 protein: CASTAAGSDTQYF
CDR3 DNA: TGTGCCAGCACCGCGGCCGGATCAGATACGCAGTATTTT